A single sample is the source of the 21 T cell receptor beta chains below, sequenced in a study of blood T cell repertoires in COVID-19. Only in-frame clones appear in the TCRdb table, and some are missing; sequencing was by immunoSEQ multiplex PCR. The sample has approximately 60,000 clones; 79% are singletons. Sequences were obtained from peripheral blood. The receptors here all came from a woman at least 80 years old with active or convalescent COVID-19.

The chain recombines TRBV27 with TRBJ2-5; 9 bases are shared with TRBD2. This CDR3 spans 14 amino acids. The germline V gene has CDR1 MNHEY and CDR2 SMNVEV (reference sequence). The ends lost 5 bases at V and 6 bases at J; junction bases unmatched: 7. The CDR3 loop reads CASSGAGGRKTQYF. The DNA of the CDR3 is TGTGCCAGCAGTGGGGCGGGGGGGCGAAAGACCCAGTACTTC.

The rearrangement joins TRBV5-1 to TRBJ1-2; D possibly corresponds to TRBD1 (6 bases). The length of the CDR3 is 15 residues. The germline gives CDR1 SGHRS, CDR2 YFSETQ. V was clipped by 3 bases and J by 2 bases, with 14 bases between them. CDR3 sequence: CASSSQGLGNYGYTF. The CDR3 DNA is TGCGCCAGCAGCTCACAGGGTTTGGGGAACTATGGCTACACCTTC.

In nucleotides, the CDR3 is TGCGCCAGCACCCCGGGAGCGGGGGAACGGGACACTGAAGCTTTCTTT. This gives the protein CASTPGAGERDTEAFF. The chain uses TRBV4-1 and TRBJ1-1; tentatively, D is TRBD1 (5 bases). The ends were cut back, 7 bases at V and 3 bases at J, with 21 bases in the middle. This CDR3 is built from 16 residues. Germline V gives CDR1 MGHRA, CDR2 YSYEKL.

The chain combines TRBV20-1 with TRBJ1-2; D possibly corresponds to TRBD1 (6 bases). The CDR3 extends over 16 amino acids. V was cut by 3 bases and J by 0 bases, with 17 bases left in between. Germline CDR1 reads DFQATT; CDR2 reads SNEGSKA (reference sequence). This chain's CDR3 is CSASPLTGMSNYGYTF. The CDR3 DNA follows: TGCAGTGCTAGTCCTCTAACAGGGATGTCTAACTATGGCTACACCTTC.

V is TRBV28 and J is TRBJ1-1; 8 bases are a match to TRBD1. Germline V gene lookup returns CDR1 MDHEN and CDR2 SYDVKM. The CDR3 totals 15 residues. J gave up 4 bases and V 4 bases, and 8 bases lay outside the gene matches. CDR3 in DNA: TGTGCCAGCAGTTCACCAGGGGGCGAGGGCACTGAAGCTTTCTTT. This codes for CASSSPGGEGTEAFF.

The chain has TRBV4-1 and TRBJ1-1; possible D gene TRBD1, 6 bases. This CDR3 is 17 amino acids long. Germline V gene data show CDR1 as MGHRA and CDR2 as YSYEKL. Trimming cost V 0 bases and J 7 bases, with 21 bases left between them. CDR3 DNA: TGCGCCAGCAGCCAAGATCCCCCGCAAAATGACAGGCGTGAAGCTTTCTTT. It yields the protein CASSQDPPQNDRREAFF.

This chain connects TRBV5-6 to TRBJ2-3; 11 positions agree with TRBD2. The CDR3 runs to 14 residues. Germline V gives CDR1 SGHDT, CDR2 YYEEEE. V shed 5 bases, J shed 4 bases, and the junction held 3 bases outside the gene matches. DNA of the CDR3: TGTGCCAGCAGACTAGCGGGGGAAGCAGATACGCAGTATTTT. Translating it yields CASRLAGEADTQYF.

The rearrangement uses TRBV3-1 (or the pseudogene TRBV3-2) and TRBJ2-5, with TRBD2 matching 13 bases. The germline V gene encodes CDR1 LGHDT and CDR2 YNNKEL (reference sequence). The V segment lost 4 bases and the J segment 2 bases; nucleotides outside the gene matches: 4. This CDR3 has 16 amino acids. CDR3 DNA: TGTGCCAGCAGCCCGACTAGCGGGGGGTCTCAAGAGACCCAGTACTTC. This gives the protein CASSPTSGGSQETQYF.

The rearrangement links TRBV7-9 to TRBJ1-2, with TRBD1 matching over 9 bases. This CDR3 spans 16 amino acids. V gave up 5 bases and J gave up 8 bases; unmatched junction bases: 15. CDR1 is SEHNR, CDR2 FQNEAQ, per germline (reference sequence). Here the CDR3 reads CASSLNPGQGVEGYTF. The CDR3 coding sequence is TGTGCCAGCAGCCTTAATCCGGGACAGGGAGTTGAAGGCTACACCTTC.

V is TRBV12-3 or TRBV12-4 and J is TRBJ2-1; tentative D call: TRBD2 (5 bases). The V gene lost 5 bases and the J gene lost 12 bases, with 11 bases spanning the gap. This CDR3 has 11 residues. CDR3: CASSPGRGQFF. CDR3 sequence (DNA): TGTGCCAGCAGTCCTGGCCGGGGGCAGTTCTTC.

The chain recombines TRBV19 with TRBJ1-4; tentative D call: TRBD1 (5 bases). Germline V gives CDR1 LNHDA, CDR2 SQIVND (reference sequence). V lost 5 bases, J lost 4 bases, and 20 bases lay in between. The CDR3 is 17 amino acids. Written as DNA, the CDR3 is TGTGCCAGTAGTGCGGGACCGTTACTCCGGATTAATGAAAAACTGTTTTTT. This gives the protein CASSAGPLLRINEKLFF.

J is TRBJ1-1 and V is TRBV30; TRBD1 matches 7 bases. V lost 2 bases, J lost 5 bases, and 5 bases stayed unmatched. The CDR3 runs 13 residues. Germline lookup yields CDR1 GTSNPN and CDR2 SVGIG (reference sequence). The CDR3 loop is CAWSQETGTEAFF. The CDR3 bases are TGTGCCTGGAGTCAAGAGACAGGGACTGAAGCTTTCTTT.

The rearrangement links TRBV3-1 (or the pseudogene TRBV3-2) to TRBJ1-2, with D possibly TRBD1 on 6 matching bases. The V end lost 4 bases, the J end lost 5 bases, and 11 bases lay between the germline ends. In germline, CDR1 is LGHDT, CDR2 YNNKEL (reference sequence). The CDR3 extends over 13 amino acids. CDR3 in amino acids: CASSLDRLYGYTF. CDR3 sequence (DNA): TGTGCCAGCAGCCTTGACAGGTTGTATGGCTACACCTTC.

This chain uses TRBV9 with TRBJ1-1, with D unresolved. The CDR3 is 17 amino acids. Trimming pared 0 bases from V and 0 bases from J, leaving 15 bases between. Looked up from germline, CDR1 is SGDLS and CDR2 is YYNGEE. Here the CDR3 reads CASSVGSGRLLNTEAFF. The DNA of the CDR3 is TGTGCCAGCAGCGTAGGGTCCGGGAGGTTACTGAACACTGAAGCTTTCTTT.

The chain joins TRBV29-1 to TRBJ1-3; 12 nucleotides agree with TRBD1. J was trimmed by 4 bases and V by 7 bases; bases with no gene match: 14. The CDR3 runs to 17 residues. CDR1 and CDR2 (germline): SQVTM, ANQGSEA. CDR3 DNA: TGCAGCGCCCCTGGGACAGGGGGCGGGCATGGAGGAAACACCATATATTTT. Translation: CSAPGTGGGHGGNTIYF.

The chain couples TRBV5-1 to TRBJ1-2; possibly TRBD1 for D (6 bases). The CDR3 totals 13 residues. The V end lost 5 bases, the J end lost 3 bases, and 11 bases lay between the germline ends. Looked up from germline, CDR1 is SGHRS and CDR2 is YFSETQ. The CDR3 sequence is CASSRAGDYGYTF. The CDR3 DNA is TGCGCCAGCAGTAGGGCAGGGGACTATGGCTACACCTTC. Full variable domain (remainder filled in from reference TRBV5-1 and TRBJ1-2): KAGVTQTPRYLIKTRGQQVTLSCSPISGHRSVSWYQQTPGQGLQFLFEYFSETQRNKGNFPGRFSGRQFSNSRSEMNVSTLELGDSALYLCASSRAGDYGYTFGSGTRLTVV.

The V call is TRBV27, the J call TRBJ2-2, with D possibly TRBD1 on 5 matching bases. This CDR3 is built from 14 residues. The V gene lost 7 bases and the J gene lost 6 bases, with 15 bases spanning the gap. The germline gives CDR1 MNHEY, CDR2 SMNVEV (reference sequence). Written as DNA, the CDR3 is TGTGCCAGCACGACAGACTGGACCGCCGGGGAGCTGTTTTTT. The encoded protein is CASTTDWTAGELFF.

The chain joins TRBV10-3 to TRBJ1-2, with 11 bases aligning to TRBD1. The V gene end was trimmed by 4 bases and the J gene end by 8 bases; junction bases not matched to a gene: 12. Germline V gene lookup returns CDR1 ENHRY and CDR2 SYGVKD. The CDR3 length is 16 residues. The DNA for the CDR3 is TGTGCCATCAGTGTAAGCCCAGGGACAGGGGGTAGGGGCTACACCTTC. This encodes CAISVSPGTGGRGYTF.

CDR3: CASSFDSMNTEAFF. Written as DNA, the CDR3 is TGTGCCAGCAGCTTTGACAGTATGAACACTGAAGCTTTCTTT. The chain joins TRBV11-2 to TRBJ1-1; tentatively, D is TRBD1 (5 bases). The length of the CDR3 is 14 residues. Per germline, CDR1 SGHAT and CDR2 FQNNGV. Trimming took off 3 bases at V and 0 bases at J, with 8 bases between the two ends.

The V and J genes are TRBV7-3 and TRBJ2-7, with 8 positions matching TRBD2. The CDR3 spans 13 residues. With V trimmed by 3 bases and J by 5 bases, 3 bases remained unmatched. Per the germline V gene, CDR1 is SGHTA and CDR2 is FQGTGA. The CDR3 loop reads CASSFSGDHEQYF. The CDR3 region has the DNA TGTGCCAGCAGCTTTAGCGGGGACCACGAGCAGTACTTC.

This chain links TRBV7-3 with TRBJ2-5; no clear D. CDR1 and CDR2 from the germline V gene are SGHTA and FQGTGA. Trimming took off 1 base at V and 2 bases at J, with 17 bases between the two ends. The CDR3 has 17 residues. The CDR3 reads CASSLINSIPIQETQYF. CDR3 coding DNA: TGTGCCAGCAGCTTAATTAACTCCATACCCATTCAAGAGACCCAGTACTTC.